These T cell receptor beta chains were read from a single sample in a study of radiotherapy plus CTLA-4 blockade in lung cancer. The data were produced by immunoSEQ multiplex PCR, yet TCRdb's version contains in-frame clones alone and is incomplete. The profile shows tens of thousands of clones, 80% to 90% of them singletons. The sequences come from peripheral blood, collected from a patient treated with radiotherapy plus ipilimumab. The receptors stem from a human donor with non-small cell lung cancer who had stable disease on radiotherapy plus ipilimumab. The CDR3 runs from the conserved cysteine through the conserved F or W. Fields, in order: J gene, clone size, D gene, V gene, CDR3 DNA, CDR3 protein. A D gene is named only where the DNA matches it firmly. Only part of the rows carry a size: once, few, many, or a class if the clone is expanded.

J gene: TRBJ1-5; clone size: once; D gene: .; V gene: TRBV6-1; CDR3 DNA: TGTGCCAGCAGTGACAGGCCTACGCCCCAGCATTTT; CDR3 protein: CASSDRPTPQHF
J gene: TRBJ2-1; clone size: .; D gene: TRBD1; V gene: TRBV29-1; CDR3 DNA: TGCAGCGCGACAGGGCTATCCTACAATGAGCAGTTCTTC; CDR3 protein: CSATGLSYNEQFF
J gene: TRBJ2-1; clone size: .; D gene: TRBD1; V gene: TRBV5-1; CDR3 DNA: TGCGCCAGCAGCCGCGAAGGACAGGGACCCTACAATGAGCAGTTCTTC; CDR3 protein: CASSREGQGPYNEQFF
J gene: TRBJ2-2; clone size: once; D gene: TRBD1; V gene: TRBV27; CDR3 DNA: TGTGCCAGCAGACTAGGACAGGGGGCGGGCGGGGAGCTGTTTTTT; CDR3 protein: CASRLGQGAGGELFF
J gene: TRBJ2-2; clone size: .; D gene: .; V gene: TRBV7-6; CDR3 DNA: TGTGCCAGCAGCTTAAATAGGGAGACCGGGGAGCTGTTTTTT; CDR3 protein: CASSLNRETGELFF
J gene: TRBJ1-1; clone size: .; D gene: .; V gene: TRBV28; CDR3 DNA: TGTGCCAGCAGTTTATATGGGGGCCTGAACACTGAAGCTTTCTTT; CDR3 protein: CASSLYGGLNTEAFF
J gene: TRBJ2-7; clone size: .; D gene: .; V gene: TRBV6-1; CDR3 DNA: TGTGCCAGCAGTGGGGGCCCAGCCTACGAGCAGTACTTC; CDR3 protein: CASSGGPAYEQYF
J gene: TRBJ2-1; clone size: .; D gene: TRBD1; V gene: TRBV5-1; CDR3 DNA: TGCGCCAGCAACTCCGGGACAGGGACCGAGCAGTTCTTC; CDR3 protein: CASNSGTGTEQFF
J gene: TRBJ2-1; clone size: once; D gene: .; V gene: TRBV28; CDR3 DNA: TGTGCCAGCAGTTTATTAACAGAGCAGGGTGAGCAGTTCTTC; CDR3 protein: CASSLLTEQGEQFF
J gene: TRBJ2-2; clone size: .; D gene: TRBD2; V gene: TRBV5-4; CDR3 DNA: TGTGCCAGCAGCTTAGGCGGGAGCTACACCGGGGAGCTGTTTTTT; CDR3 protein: CASSLGGSYTGELFF
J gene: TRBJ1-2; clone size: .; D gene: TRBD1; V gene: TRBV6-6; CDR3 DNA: TGTGCCAGCTCCACAGGGGGAGCTGGCTACACCTTC; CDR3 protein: CASSTGGAGYTF
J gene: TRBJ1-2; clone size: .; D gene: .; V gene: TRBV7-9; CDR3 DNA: TGTGCCAGCAGCTTACTAATACCTCCTGGCTACACCTTC; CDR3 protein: CASSLLIPPGYTF
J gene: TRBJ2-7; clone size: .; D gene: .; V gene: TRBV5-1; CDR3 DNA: TGCGCCAGCAGCCCCGGGACGTTCTCCTACGAGCAGTACTTC; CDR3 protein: CASSPGTFSYEQYF
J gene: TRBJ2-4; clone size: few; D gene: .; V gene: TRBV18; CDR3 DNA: TGTGCCAGCTCACGGGCAGGCGGTGAAAACATTCAGTACTTC; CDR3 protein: CASSRAGGENIQYF
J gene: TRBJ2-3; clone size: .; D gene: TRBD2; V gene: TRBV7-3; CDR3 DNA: TGTGCCAGCAGCCGTAGCGGGAGGAAGACAGATACGCAGTATTTT; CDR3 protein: CASSRSGRKTDTQYF
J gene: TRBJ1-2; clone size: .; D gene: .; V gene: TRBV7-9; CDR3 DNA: TGTGCCAGCAGCTTAGCGCGTACAGGAAGCGCTAACTATGGCTACACCTTC; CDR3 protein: CASSLARTGSANYGYTF
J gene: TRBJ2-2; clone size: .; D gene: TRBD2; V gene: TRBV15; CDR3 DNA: TGTGCCGTTAGCGGGACCGGGGAGCTGTTTTTT; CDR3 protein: CAVSGTGELFF
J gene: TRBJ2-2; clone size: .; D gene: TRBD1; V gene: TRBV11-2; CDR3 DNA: TGTGCCAGCAGCTTAGGGGACAGGGTAACCGGGGAGCTGTTTTTT; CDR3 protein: CASSLGDRVTGELFF
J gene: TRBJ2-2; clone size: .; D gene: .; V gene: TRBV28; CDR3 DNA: TGTGCCAGCAGTTCCTACCCCCCGGAGAACACCGGGGAGCTGTTTTTT; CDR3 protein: CASSSYPPENTGELFF
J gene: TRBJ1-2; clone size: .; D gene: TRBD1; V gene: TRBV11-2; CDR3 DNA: TGTGCCAGCAGCTTATCAGGGGGCGGTGGCTACACCTTC; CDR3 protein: CASSLSGGGGYTF
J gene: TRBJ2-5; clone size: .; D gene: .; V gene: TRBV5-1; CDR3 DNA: TGCGCCAGCAGCTTGGCTGGGGGCGATCAGACCCAGTACTTC; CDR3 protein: CASSLAGGDQTQYF
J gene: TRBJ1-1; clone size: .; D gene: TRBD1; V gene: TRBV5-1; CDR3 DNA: TGCGCCAGCAGCACCACAGGGGTGGCGACTGAAGCTTTCTTT; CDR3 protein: CASSTTGVATEAFF
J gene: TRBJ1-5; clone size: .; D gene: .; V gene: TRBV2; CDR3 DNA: TGTGCCAGCAGTTTTACAGGGAATCAGCCCCAGCATTTT; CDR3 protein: CASSFTGNQPQHF
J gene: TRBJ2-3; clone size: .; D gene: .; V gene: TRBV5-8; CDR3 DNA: TGTGCCAGCAGCTTGGTCGATACGCAGTATTTT; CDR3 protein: CASSLVDTQYF
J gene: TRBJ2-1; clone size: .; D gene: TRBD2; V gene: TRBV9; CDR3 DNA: TGTGCCAGCAGCGTAGAGGCTAGCGGGGGGCCGAGAAATGAGCAGTTCTTC; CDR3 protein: CASSVEASGGPRNEQFF
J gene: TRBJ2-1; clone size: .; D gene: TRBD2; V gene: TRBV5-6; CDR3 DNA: TGTGCCAGCAGCTTGGAATTGGGAGGGAGGGTTGAGCAGTTCTTC; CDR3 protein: CASSLELGGRVEQFF
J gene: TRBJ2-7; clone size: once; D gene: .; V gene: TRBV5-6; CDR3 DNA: TGTGCCAGCAGCTTTGGGACACCGGCCTACGAGCAGTACTTC; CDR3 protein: CASSFGTPAYEQYF
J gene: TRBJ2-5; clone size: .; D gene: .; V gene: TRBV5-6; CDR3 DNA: TGTGCCAGCAGCTCGCCGGGACGACAAGAGACCCAGTACTTC; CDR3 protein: CASSSPGRQETQYF
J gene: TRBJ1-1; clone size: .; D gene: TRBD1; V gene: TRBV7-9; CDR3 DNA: TGTGCCAGCACCGACAGGGCCACTGAAGCTTTCTTT; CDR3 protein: CASTDRATEAFF
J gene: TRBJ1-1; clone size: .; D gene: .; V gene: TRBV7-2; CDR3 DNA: TGTGCCAGCAGCCTTATGAACACTGAAGCTTTCTTT; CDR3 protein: CASSLMNTEAFF
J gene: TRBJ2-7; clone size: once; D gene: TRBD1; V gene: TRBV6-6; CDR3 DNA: TGTGCCAGCAGTAAAGCAGGGGGCTTCGAGCAGTACTTC; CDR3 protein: CASSKAGGFEQYF
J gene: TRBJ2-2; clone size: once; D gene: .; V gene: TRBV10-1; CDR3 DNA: TGCGCCAGCAGTCCGACGGGGAACACCGGGGAGCTGTTTTTT; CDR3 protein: CASSPTGNTGELFF
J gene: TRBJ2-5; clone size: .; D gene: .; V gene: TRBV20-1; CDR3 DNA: TGCAGTGCTAGAGGGGAAGAGACCCAGTACTTC; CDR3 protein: CSARGEETQYF
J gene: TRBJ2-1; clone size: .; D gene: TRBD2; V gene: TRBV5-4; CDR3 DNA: TGTGCCAGCAGCTCCTCGGGACTAGCGGGGGGGCAGAGTGAGCAGTTCTTC; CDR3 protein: CASSSSGLAGGQSEQFF
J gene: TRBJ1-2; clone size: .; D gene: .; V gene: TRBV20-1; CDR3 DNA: TGCAGTGCTGGAAATAGCCGCGGCTACACCTTC; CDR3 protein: CSAGNSRGYTF